What follows are 4 T cell receptor beta chains derived from one specimen sequenced in a study of blood T cell repertoires in COVID-19. Clones were sequenced by immunoSEQ multiplex PCR, and TCRdb holds only the in-frame ones, with some missing. The sample carries roughly 65,000 clones, roughly 80% recorded once. Sequenced input: peripheral blood. These receptors originate from a human donor in a cohort sampled during active COVID-19.

This clone was recorded a few times. This chain links TRBV28 with TRBJ2-7; D is ambiguous. Germline CDR1 is MDHEN and CDR2 is SYDVKM. There are 13 residues in the CDR3. Trimming took 4 bases from V and 5 from J, leaving 12 bases between them. CDR3 protein: CASSSPGIDEQYF. The CDR3, as DNA: TGTGCCAGCAGTTCCCCAGGAATAGACGAGCAGTACTTC.

The rearrangement links TRBV29-1 to TRBJ2-3; 10 bases match TRBD2. In germline, CDR1 is SQVTM, CDR2 ANQGSEA. With V trimmed by 2 bases and J by 0 bases, 8 bases remained unmatched. This CDR3 contains 17 residues. As DNA, the CDR3 is TGCAGCGTTGAATTCGGGGGTAGCGGGGGGAGCACAGATACGCAGTATTTT. It is translated as CSVEFGGSGGSTDTQYF.

The chain uses TRBV7-2 and TRBJ2-7; D perhaps matches TRBD1 (6 bases). CDR1 is SGHTA and CDR2 is FQGNSA in the germline V gene. The ends were cut back, 5 bases at V and 7 bases at J, with 21 bases in the middle. The CDR3 has 15 residues. For the CDR3, the DNA is TGTGCCAGCAGCCCCCCGGGCAGGGGTGCGAGGGAGCAGTACTTC. Amino acids: CASSPPGRGAREQYF.

The rearrangement links TRBV18 to TRBJ2-3; TRBD2 might be the D (5 bases). Germline V gene sequence: CDR1 KGHSH, CDR2 LQKENI. V lost 1 base, J lost 1 base, and 9 bases lay in between. CDR3 length equals 15 residues. The CDR3 nucleotides read TGTGCCAGCTCACCACTAGCGTCGGGCACAGATACGCAGTATTTT. It yields the protein CASSPLASGTDTQYF.